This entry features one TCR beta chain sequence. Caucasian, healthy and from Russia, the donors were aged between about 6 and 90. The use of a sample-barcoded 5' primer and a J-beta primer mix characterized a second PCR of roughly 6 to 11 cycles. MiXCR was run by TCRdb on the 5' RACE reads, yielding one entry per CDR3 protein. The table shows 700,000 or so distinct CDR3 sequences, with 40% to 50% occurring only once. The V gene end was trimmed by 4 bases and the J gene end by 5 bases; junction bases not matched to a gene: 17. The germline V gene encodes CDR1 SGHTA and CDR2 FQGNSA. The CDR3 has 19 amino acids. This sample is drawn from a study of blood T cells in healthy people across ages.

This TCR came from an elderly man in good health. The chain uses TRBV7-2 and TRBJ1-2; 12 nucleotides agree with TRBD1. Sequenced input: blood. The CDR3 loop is CASSSPGGTGGSKGYGYTF. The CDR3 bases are TGTGCCAGCAGCTCCCCCGGCGGGACAGGGGGCTCTAAAGGTTATGGCTACACCTTC. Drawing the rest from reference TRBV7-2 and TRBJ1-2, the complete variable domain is GAGVSQSPSNKVTEKGKDVELRCDPISGHTALYWYRQSLGQGLEFLIYFQGNSAPDKSGLPSDRFSAERTGGSVSTLTIQRTQQEDSAVYLCASSSPGGTGGSKGYGYTFGSGTRLTVV.